This T cell receptor beta chain appears in the sequencing data of a study of T cell changes during pregnancy in multiple sclerosis. Sequencing used immunoSEQ multiplex PCR; TCRdb keeps in-frame clones, though not all of them. The table records 65,000 to 95,000 clones, approximately 89% of them present only once. The source of this sequence is a female donor with multiple sclerosis, enrolled in a pregnancy study. Sequencing used peripheral blood, obtained before pregnancy.

The CDR3 DNA reads TGTGCCAGCACTCAGACAGGGTTCCACGGGGAGCTGTTTTTT. The encoded protein is CASTQTGFHGELFF. The chain carries TRBV6-5 and TRBJ2-2, with 7 bases fitting TRBD1. J gave up 7 bases and V 7 bases, and 9 bases lay outside the gene matches. The CDR3 length is 14 residues. The germline gives CDR1 MNHEY, CDR2 SVGAGI.